Listed below are T cell receptor beta chains from one sample, sequenced in a study of chemoradiotherapy in HPV16-positive cancers. Sequencing was performed with immunoSEQ multiplex PCR; in TCRdb, only in-frame clones are kept and a portion is missing. This table holds tens of thousands of clones, about 92% found once. Source: blood, taken from a patient who underwent chemoradiotherapy. All receptors come from a human donor with HPV-associated anogenital cancer. Both conserved end residues are part of each CDR3. D genes are given only for firm matches. For some rows the clone size is stated as once, few or many, or as a class when expanded; others skip it.

j_call v_call clone_size d_call cdr3_aa cdr3_nt
TRBJ2-1 TRBV7-7 . . CASSLSEAEEQFF TGTGCCAGCAGCTTAAGTGAGGCGGAGGAGCAGTTCTTC
TRBJ2-7 TRBV5-4 . TRBD2 CASSLDGDREGRYF TGTGCCAGCAGCTTGGACGGGGACCGGGAGGGCCGATACTTC
TRBJ2-5 TRBV29-1 few TRBD1 CSVDGTGEGRTQYF TGCAGCGTTGATGGGACAGGGGAAGGCAGGACCCAGTACTTC
TRBJ2-3 TRBV7-9 . TRBD1 CASSSIGDRDRGPDTQYF TGTGCCAGCAGCTCAATAGGGGACCGGGACAGGGGTCCGGATACGCAGTATTTT
TRBJ1-5 TRBV27 . . CASSPGQASQPQHF TGTGCCAGCAGCCCCGGACAAGCGAGTCAGCCCCAGCATTTT
TRBJ2-5 TRBV18 . TRBD1 CASSPPVGQGEETQYF TGTGCCAGCTCACCACCTGTAGGGCAGGGGGAAGAGACCCAGTACTTC
TRBJ1-1 TRBV9 . . CASSGEAPEAFF TGTGCCAGCAGCGGGGAGGCCCCTGAAGCTTTCTTT
TRBJ2-1 TRBV2 . TRBD2 CASSGTSGRADEQFF TGTGCCAGCAGTGGGACTAGCGGGAGGGCCGATGAGCAGTTCTTC
TRBJ2-7 TRBV19 . . CASSMGDSYEQYF TGTGCCAGTAGTATGGGCGACTCCTACGAGCAGTACTTC
TRBJ2-3 TRBV7-9 once . CASSLVGRSLTDTQYF TGTGCCAGCAGCTTAGTCGGAAGGTCCCTCACAGATACGCAGTATTTT
TRBJ2-4 TRBV28 . TRBD2 CASSFPRRGGSRAKNIQYF TGTGCCAGCAGTTTTCCGCGGCGGGGGGGCAGTAGGGCCAAAAACATTCAGTACTTC
TRBJ1-1 TRBV7-3 . . CASSLGSSVVPMNTEAFF TGTGCCAGCAGCTTAGGCAGCAGTGTTGTTCCCATGAACACTGAAGCTTTCTTT
TRBJ1-4 TRBV7-9 . . CASSSEWAGEKLFF TGTGCCAGCAGTTCGGAGTGGGCAGGGGAAAAACTGTTTTTT
TRBJ1-2 TRBV5-8 . . CASRKGQTYYGYTF TGTGCCAGCAGAAAAGGACAGACGTACTATGGCTACACCTTC
TRBJ2-7 TRBV20-1 . TRBD2 CSARLAGEQYF TGCAGTGCTAGACTAGCGGGCGAGCAGTACTTC
TRBJ1-6 TRBV5-1 . TRBD1 CASSKGQGATNSPLHF TGCGCCAGCAGCAAGGGACAGGGGGCCACTAATTCACCCCTCCACTTT
TRBJ1-2 TRBV18 . TRBD1 CASSVIGTGSPYGYTF TGTGCCAGCTCAGTAATCGGGACAGGGTCCCCCTATGGCTACACCTTC
TRBJ1-1 TRBV11-2 . . CASSPWGTEAFF TGTGCCAGCAGCCCATGGGGGACTGAAGCTTTCTTT
TRBJ2-1 TRBV13 . TRBD2 CASSHPGASGSNEQFF TGTGCCAGCAGCCACCCGGGGGCTAGCGGGAGCAATGAGCAGTTCTTC
TRBJ1-2 TRBV18 once . CASSPPFRDIHYGYTF TGTGCCAGCTCACCACCATTTCGGGATATACATTATGGCTACACCTTC
TRBJ2-7 TRBV7-8 once . CASSLGGMIYEQYF TGTGCCAGCAGCTTAGGCGGGATGATCTACGAGCAGTACTTC
TRBJ2-7 TRBV18 . . CASSLPPTGTLYEQYF TGTGCCAGCTCACTCCCACCAACAGGGACCCTTTACGAGCAGTACTTC
TRBJ2-3 TRBV14 once TRBD1 CASSPFPGTGQADTQYF TGTGCCAGCAGCCCTTTCCCCGGGACAGGGCAGGCAGATACGCAGTATTTT
TRBJ1-5 TRBV28 . . CASSILQGNQPQHF TGTGCCAGCAGTATCCTACAAGGCAATCAGCCCCAGCATTTT
TRBJ2-1 TRBV9 . TRBD2 CASSVSSTSGGGSSYNEQFF TGTGCCAGCAGCGTATCGTCGACTAGCGGGGGGGGTAGCTCCTACAATGAGCAGTTCTTC
TRBJ1-4 TRBV4-2 . . CASSQEGGRGNEKLFF TGTGCCAGCAGCCAAGAAGGTGGGAGAGGGAATGAAAAACTGTTTTTT
TRBJ2-5 TRBV9 . TRBD2 CASSVGGTSAQETQYF TGTGCCAGCAGCGTAGGTGGGACTAGCGCGCAAGAGACCCAGTACTTC
TRBJ1-6 TRBV28 . . CASAAEGTNSPLHF TGTGCCAGCGCAGCGGAAGGTACTAATTCACCCCTCCACTTT
TRBJ2-5 TRBV5-4 once . CASSMGGNQETQYF TGTGCCAGCAGCATGGGAGGAAACCAAGAGACCCAGTACTTC
TRBJ1-3 TRBV7-9 . TRBD1 CASSLTRGPSGNTIYF TGTGCCAGCAGTCTCACCAGGGGGCCCTCTGGAAACACCATATATTTT
TRBJ2-1 TRBV7-8 . . CASSLTGTASNEQFF TGTGCCAGCAGCCTAACCGGGACCGCAAGCAATGAGCAGTTCTTC
TRBJ2-3 TRBV7-9 once TRBD1 CASSHPGTGGTDTQYF TGTGCCAGCAGCCACCCCGGGACAGGGGGCACAGATACGCAGTATTTT
TRBJ2-4 TRBV19 . . CASSTPSKRGGSKNIQYF TGTGCCAGTAGTACCCCCTCCAAGAGAGGCGGATCCAAAAACATTCAGTACTTC